The clone carrying this T cell receptor (beta chain) was recorded a few times. The sort gate was single viable CD3+CD4+CD8-CD45RO+ cells for memory CD4+ T cells. This CDR3 region has 12 residues. Trimming took 3 bases from V and 4 from J, leaving 9 bases between them. Germline values: CDR1 SQVTM, CDR2 ANQGSEA. This sample was included in a study of memory CD4+ T cells and cytomegalovirus serostatus. Profiling relied on immunoSEQ multiplex PCR, and the TCRdb table lists in-frame clones only, not all of them. The sample contains around 57,000 clones, roughly 80% of which appear only once. The chain joins TRBV29-1 to TRBJ1-2; unclear D gene. The sequence derives from an adult in good health and CMV-seronegative. Some clones in this sample may be carry-over from other donors' samples. The sequencing input was memory CD4+ T cells from blood. The CDR3, as DNA: TGCAGCGTTGACTCCGGGTCCTATGGCTACACCTTC. This encodes CSVDSGSYGYTF. Drawing the rest from reference TRBV29-1 and TRBJ1-2, the complete variable domain is SAVISQKPSRDICQRGTSLTIQCQVDSQVTMMFWYRQQPGQSLTLIATANQGSEATYESGFVIDKFPISRPNLTFSTLTVSNMSPEDSSIYLCSVDSGSYGYTFGSGTRLTVV.